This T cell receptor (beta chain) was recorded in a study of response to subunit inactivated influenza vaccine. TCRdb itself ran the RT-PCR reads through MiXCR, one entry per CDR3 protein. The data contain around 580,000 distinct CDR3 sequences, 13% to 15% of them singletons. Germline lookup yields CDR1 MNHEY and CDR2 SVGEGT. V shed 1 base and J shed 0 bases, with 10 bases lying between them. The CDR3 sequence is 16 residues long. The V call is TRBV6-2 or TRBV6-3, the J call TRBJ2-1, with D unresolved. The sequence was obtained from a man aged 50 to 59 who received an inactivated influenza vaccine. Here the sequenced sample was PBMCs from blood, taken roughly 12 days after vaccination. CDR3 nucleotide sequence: TGTGCCAGCAGTTACTATGGGGATAGCTCCTACAATGAGCAGTTCTTC. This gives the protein CASSYYGDSSYNEQFF.